The clone carrying this T cell receptor (beta chain) has at least ten counts. The data belong to a study of regulatory T cells in long-lasting Graves disease. Time point noted: newly diagnosed GD, antithyroid drugs for less than 3 months. Making the TCR library involved RNA that had been extracted from PBMCs. Researchers made TCR beta libraries by using iRepertoire HTBI primers and running Arm-PCR on CDR3 regions. TCRdb fed the multiplex PCR reads into MiXCR, producing one record per CDR3 protein. The sample carries around 250,000 distinct CDR3 sequences, more than 15% recorded once. The V segment lost 0 bases and the J segment 3 bases; nucleotides outside the gene matches: 6. Per the germline V gene, CDR1 is SEHNR and CDR2 is FQNEAQ (reference sequence). The length of the CDR3 is 17 residues. These records were also assigned to another study, of T cells in Graves' hyperthyroidism and ophthalmopathy.

The chain joins TRBV7-9 to TRBJ1-2; 11 bases align to TRBD1. The TCR sequence derives from a woman between 25 and 40 years old with Graves disease. This sample comprised peripheral blood mononuclear cells (PBMCs), obtained at new diagnosis, from a patient treated with antithyroid drugs. DNA for the CDR3: TGTGCCAGCAGCTTAGCCGAGGGGACAGGGGGTGACTATGGCTACACCTTC. Amino acid sequence: CASSLAEGTGGDYGYTF. Together with reference TRBV7-9 and TRBJ1-2, the CDR3 gives the full variable domain: DTGVSQNPRHKITKRGQNVTFRCDPISEHNRLYWYRQTLGQGPEFLTYFQNEAQLEKSRLLSDRFSAERPKGSFSTLEIQRTEQGDSAMYLCASSLAEGTGGDYGYTFGSGTRLTVV.